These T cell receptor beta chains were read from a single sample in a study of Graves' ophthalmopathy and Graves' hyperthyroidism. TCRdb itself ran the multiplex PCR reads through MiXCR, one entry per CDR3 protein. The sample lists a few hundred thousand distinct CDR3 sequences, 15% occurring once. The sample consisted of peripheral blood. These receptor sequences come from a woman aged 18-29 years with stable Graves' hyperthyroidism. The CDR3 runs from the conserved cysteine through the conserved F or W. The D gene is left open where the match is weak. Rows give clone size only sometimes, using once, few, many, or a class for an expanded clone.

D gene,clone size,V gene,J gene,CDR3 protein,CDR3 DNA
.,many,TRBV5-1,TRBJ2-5,CASSLASYREETQYF,TGCGCCAGCAGCTTGGCCTCATACAGGGAAGAGACCCAGTACTTC
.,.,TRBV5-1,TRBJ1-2,CASSLARGTNYGYTF,TGCGCCAGCAGCTTGGCCCGGGGGACTAACTATGGCTACACCTTC
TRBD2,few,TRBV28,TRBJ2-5,CASSLLTSGRETQYF,TGTGCCAGCAGTTTATTGACTAGCGGGAGAGAGACCCAGTACTTC
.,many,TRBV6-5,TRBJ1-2,CASSYAAPQAYTF,TGTGCCAGCAGTTACGCAGCGCCTCAGGCCTACACCTTC
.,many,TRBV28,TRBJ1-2,CASSLGQRYGYTF,TGTGCCAGCAGTTTGGGCCAACGCTATGGCTACACCTTC
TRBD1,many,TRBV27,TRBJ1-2,CASSPGTGRMVRYGYTF,TGTGCCAGCAGTCCCGGGACAGGGAGGATGGTGCGGTATGGCTACACCTTC
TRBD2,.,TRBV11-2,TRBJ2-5,CASRIAGETQYF,TGTGCCAGCAGAATAGCGGGGGAGACCCAGTACTTC
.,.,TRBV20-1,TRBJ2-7,CSARDPQGSSYEQYF,TGCAGTGCTAGAGATCCCCAGGGAAGCTCCTACGAGCAGTACTTC
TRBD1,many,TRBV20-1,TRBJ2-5,CSARDLTGEETQYF,TGCAGTGCTAGAGATCTTACAGGGGAGGAGACCCAGTACTTC
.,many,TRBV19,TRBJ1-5,CASSQVDNQPQHF,TGTGCCAGCAGTCAGGTGGACAATCAGCCCCAGCATTTT
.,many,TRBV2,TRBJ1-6,CASGEGTSSPLHF,TGTGCCAGCGGGGAGGGTACAAGTTCACCCCTCCACTTT
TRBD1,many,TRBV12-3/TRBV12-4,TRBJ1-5,CASSLRGQNQPQHF,TGTGCCAGCAGTCTCAGGGGGCAGAATCAGCCCCAGCATTTT
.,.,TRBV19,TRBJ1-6,CASMSRGSHNSPLHF,TGTGCCAGTATGAGTCGTGGGAGCCATAATTCACCCCTCCACTTT
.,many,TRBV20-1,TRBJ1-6,CSARDVPLNSPLHF,TGCAGTGCTAGAGATGTACCGCTAAATTCACCCCTCCACTTT
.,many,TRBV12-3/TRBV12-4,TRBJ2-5,CASTHGGEETQYF,TGTGCCAGCACCCACGGGGGTGAAGAGACCCAGTACTTC
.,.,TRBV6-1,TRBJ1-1,CAIEGAFNTEAFF,TGTGCCATCGAAGGGGCCTTTAACACTGAAGCTTTCTTT
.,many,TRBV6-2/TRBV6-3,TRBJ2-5,CASEFNREGVETQYF,TGTGCCAGCGAATTCAACAGAGAGGGTGTGGAGACCCAGTACTTC
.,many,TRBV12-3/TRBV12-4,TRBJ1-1,CASIDGGSATEAFF,TGTGCCAGCATCGATGGGGGAAGCGCCACTGAAGCTTTCTTT
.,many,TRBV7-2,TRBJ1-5,CASSLTADQPQHF,TGTGCCAGCAGCTTGACAGCCGATCAGCCCCAGCATTTT
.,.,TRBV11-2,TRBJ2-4,CASSQGLKNIKYF,TGTGCCAGCAGCCAGGGGCTAAAAAACATTAAGTACTTC